This TCR beta chain was retrieved from a study of shared clonotypes between healthy human individuals. At the level of the study: Researchers assigned three CD4 naive, three CD4 memory, two CD8 naive and one CD8 memory plate to each donor.

Details on this clone: Its antigen is undetermined.

From CD4+ cells came CD45RA+ naive and CD45RA-negative memory subsets. The assay was run at deep level. Repertoires were generated with immunoSEQ multiplex PCR, while TCRdb's copy carries only in-frame clones and drops some. The data contain 170,000 or so clones, around 63% of them singletons. Study conclusions and caveats: It was the few donors that limited the genetic and exposure-history diversity represented.

After removal of 2 bases from V and 10 bases from J, the junction contained 5 bases not matched to a gene. This CDR3 is 13 amino acids long. Germline V lookup: CDR1 KGHSH, CDR2 LQKENI. The J gene is TRBJ2-1, the V gene TRBV18; 7 positions agree with TRBD2. Sequencing was performed on memory CD4+ T cells sorted from blood. Subset of the sample: CD45RA-negative fraction. The clonotype comes from a man younger than 40 in good health. In DNA form, the CDR3 reads TGTGCCAGCTCACCAGGGAGGGCCGACGAGCAGTTCTTC. It encodes CASSPGRADEQFF.